The clone carrying this TCR beta chain was observed many times. No antigen is known for it. These data belong to a study of early T cells in non-severe SARS-CoV-2 infection. The wider study: Sequencing used unsorted whole-blood bulk RNA, so chains lack pairing.

The TCR library protocol was used to attach unique molecular identifiers. These identifiers were attached to individual cDNA molecules. TCRdb ran MiXCR on the 5' RACE reads and lists one entry per CDR3 protein. The sample holds about 76,000 distinct CDR3 sequences, 11% seen once. General study findings and limits: Sequences matched to VDJdb favored anti-spike CD8 responses, while private and CD4 specificities were missed.

The TCR sequence derives from an adult who was a healthcare worker with PCR-confirmed SARS-CoV-2 infection or an uninfected control (not recorded which). Sample: whole blood.

The CDR3 reads CASSPDTTRGYTF. DNA for the CDR3: TGTGCCAGCTCACCTGATACAACTCGGGGCTACACCTTC. This sequence joins TRBV18 and TRBJ1-2; D gene ambiguous. Per the germline V gene, CDR1 is KGHSH and CDR2 is LQKENI. V gave up 3 bases and J gave up 8 bases, with 13 bases separating them. This CDR3 spans 13 amino acids. Full variable domain (missing parts from reference TRBV18 and TRBJ1-2): NAGVMQNPRHLVRRRGQEARLRCSPMKGHSHVYWYRQLPEEGLKFMVYLQKENIIDESGMPKERFSAEFPKEGPSILRIQQVVRGDSAAYFCASSPDTTRGYTFGSGTRLTVV.